The rows below give T cell receptor beta chains drawn from one sample of a study of CD8 T cells in Susac syndrome. TCRdb analysed the immunoSEQ multiplex PCR reads with MiXCR anew, one entry per CDR3 protein. The sample lists about 140,000 distinct CDR3 sequences; 95% were seen once. Specimen: CD4+ T cells from PBMCs. These TCRs come from a human donor with Susac syndrome. Each CDR3 is given with its conserved first and last residue. D genes are given only for firm matches. Part of the rows lack a size; the others show once, few, many or a class for expanded clones.

v_gene	abundance	d_gene	j_gene	CDR3aa	CDR3nt
TRBV10-3	NA	NA	TRBJ2-3	CAISESEGGPDTQYF	TGTGCCATCAGTGAGTCTGAGGGGGGGCCAGATACGCAGTATTTT
TRBV29-1	few	NA	TRBJ1-5	CSVGGNSNQPQHF	TGCAGCGTTGGCGGAAATAGCAATCAGCCCCAGCATTTT
TRBV5-6	NA	NA	TRBJ1-2	CASSREGLGYGYTF	TGTGCCAGCAGCCGGGAGGGGCTAGGCTATGGCTACACCTTC
TRBV9	NA	TRBD1	TRBJ1-2	CASSVGETGSSQGGYTF	TGTGCCAGCAGCGTAGGAGAGACAGGGTCATCCCAAGGTGGCTACACCTTC
TRBV7-2	NA	NA	TRBJ2-7	CASSGRNSYEQYF	TGTGCCAGCAGCGGGAGGAACTCCTACGAGCAGTACTTC
TRBV29-1	NA	NA	TRBJ1-1	CSVSDWREAFF	TGCAGCGTTTCAGACTGGCGTGAAGCTTTCTTT
TRBV20-1	NA	NA	TRBJ1-1	CSATDRNTEAFF	TGCAGTGCTACGGACAGGAACACTGAAGCTTTCTTT
TRBV28	NA	NA	TRBJ2-7	CASRTGASYEQYF	TGTGCCAGCAGAACTGGGGCCTCCTACGAGCAGTACTTC
TRBV6-5	NA	NA	TRBJ1-2	CASSQIQGRFRGYTF	TGTGCCAGCAGCCAAATTCAGGGGCGGTTCCGTGGCTACACCTTC
TRBV9	NA	NA	TRBJ2-7	CASSTNDRTSYEQYF	TGTGCCAGCAGCACCAACGACAGGACTTCCTACGAGCAGTACTTC